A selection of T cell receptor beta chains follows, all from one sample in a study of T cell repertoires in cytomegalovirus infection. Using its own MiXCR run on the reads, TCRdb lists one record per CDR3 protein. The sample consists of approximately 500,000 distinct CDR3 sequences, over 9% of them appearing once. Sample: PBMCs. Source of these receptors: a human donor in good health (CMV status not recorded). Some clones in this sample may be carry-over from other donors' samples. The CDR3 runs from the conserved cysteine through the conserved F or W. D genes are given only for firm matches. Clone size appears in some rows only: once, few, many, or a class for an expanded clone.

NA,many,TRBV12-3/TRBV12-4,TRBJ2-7,CASSSDRAGRPYEQYF,TGTGCCAGCAGTTCCGACAGGGCCGGGAGGCCCTACGAGCAGTACTTC
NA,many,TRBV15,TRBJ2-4,CATSRDPSQNIQYF,TGTGCCACCAGCAGAGATCCCTCCCAAAACATTCAGTACTTC
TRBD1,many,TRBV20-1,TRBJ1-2,CSARDSDRGSTSSGYTF,TGCAGTGCTAGAGACTCGGACAGGGGGTCTACCTCTTCTGGCTACACCTTC
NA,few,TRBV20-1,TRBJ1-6,CSARAKTQFLRSPLHF,TGCAGTGCTAGAGCTAAGACACAATTCCTTAGATCACCCCTCCACTTT
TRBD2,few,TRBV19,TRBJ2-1,CASSIKSGTSPGEQFF,TGTGCCAGTAGTATCAAAAGTGGGACTAGCCCCGGTGAGCAGTTCTTC
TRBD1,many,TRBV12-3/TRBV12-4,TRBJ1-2,CASSLALDRWGYTF,TGTGCCAGCAGTTTAGCTCTGGACAGGTGGGGCTACACCTTC
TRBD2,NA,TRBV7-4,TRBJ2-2,CASSLHGEGRAGELFF,TGTGCCAGCAGCCTCCATGGGGAGGGCCGCGCCGGGGAGCTGTTTTTT
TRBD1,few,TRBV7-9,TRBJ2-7,CASSFPGQGIYEQYF,TGTGCCAGCAGCTTTCCGGGACAGGGGATCTACGAGCAGTACTTC
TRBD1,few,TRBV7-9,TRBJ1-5,CASSLGQTSNQPQHF,TGTGCCAGCAGCTTGGGACAGACTAGCAATCAGCCCCAGCATTTT
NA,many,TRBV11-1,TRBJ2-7,CASSLSTGSYEQYF,TGTGCCAGCAGCCTATCTACAGGGTCCTACGAGCAGTACTTC
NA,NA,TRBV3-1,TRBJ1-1,CASSPQTPNTEAFF,TGTGCCAGCAGCCCCCAGACCCCGAACACTGAAGCTTTCTTT
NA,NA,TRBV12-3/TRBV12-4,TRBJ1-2,CASSFDSTGVSNYGYTF,TGTGCCAGCAGTTTCGATTCCACGGGGGTATCTAACTATGGCTACACCTTC
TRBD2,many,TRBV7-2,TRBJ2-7,CASSPQAGGFTEQYF,TGTGCCAGCAGCCCTCAGGCGGGAGGATTTACCGAGCAGTACTTC
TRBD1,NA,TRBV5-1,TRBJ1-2,CASPGQGAWGYTF,TGCGCCAGCCCGGGACAGGGGGCTTGGGGCTACACCTTC
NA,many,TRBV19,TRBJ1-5,CASRGQWDQPQHF,TGTGCCAGTAGGGGACAATGGGATCAGCCCCAGCATTTT
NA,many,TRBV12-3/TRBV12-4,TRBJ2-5,CASTPGPPETQYF,TGTGCCAGCACCCCTGGACCCCCAGAGACCCAGTACTTC
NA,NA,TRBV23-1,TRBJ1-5,CASSHRSRGAVPQYSNQPQHF,TGCGCCAGCAGTCACAGGTCTAGGGGTGCCGTTCCACAGTATAGCAATCAGCCCCAGCATTTT
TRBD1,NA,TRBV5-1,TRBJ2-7,CASSSAPSGTETYEQYF,TGCGCCAGCAGCTCTGCCCCTTCCGGGACAGAGACCTACGAGCAGTACTTC
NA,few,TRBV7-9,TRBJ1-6,CASSVEEGYNSPLHF,TGTGCCAGCAGCGTCGAAGAGGGCTATAATTCACCCCTCCACTTT
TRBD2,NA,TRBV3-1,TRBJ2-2,CASSAAGGRVDSGELFF,TGTGCCAGCAGCGCCGCGGGCGGGAGAGTGGATTCCGGGGAGCTGTTTTTT